This passage covers 32 T cell receptor beta chains from one sample sequenced in a study of blood T cell repertoires in COVID-19. Data came from immunoSEQ multiplex PCR; TCRdb stores just in-frame clones and leaves some out. The sample lists 200,000 to 250,000 clones, approximately 80% occurring once. Sequenced input: PBMCs or T cells enriched from blood (not recorded which). These receptors originate from a man aged 60 to 69 who had recovered from COVID-19.

The V call is TRBV27, the J call TRBJ2-3; 8 positions agree with TRBD1. Losses at the gene ends were 2 bases for V and 4 bases for J; bases not matched to a gene: 8. Germline values: CDR1 MNHEY, CDR2 SMNVEV (reference sequence). CDR3 length equals 16 residues. The CDR3 sequence: CASSLIPGTGSDTQYF. CDR3 DNA: TGTGCCAGCAGTTTAATCCCCGGGACAGGCTCAGATACGCAGTATTTT.

This clone was counted between two and nine times. The chain uses TRBV7-9 and TRBJ1-1; tentative D call: TRBD1 (6 bases). CDR1 is SEHNR and CDR2 is FQNEAQ in the germline V gene (reference sequence). V was trimmed by 2 bases and J by 2 bases, leaving 9 bases between them. The CDR3 is 14 amino acids. The CDR3 here is CASSLRQANTEAFF. The CDR3 coding sequence is TGTGCCAGCAGCTTAAGACAGGCTAACACTGAAGCTTTCTTT.

The rearrangement links TRBV2 to TRBJ1-1; D not resolved. The germline gives CDR1 SNHLY, CDR2 FYNNEI. The CDR3 length is 11 residues. V dropped 7 bases and J dropped 7 bases, with 10 bases sitting between them. CDR3 residues: CASNQQVEAFF. CDR3 in DNA: TGTGCCAGCAACCAACAAGTTGAAGCTTTCTTT.

This chain links TRBV29-1 with TRBJ1-1; the match to TRBD1 covers 7 bases. Germline assignment: CDR1 SQVTM and CDR2 ANQGSEA. V shed 7 bases, J shed 5 bases, and the junction held 10 bases outside the gene matches. CDR3 length equals 13 residues. The CDR3 protein is CSARGRGFTEAFF. For the CDR3, the DNA is TGCAGCGCTCGAGGCAGGGGGTTTACTGAAGCTTTCTTT.

The rearrangement links TRBV30 to TRBJ2-4; D not resolved. This CDR3 has 16 residues. Trimming took off 0 bases at V and 1 base at J, with 13 bases between the two ends. Germline CDR1 reads GTSNPN; CDR2 reads SVGIG (reference sequence). This chain's CDR3 is CAWSVESIWAKNIQYF. The CDR3 bases are TGTGCCTGGAGTGTGGAGTCTATTTGGGCCAAAAACATTCAGTACTTC. Using reference TRBV30 and TRBJ2-4 for the parts outside the CDR3, the full variable domain is SQTIHQWPATLVQPVGSPLSLECTVEGTSNPNLYWYRQAAGRGLQLLFYSVGIGQISSEVPQNLSASRPQDRQFILSSKKLLLSDSGFYLCAWSVESIWAKNIQYFGAGTRLSVL.

This chain links TRBV19 with TRBJ1-2; 7 nucleotides line up with TRBD1. J lost 4 bases, V lost 4 bases, and 6 bases had no gene match. The germline V gene has CDR1 LNHDA and CDR2 SQIVND (reference sequence). CDR3 length equals 14 residues. The chain's CDR3 is CASSNTGAVYGYTF. In DNA form, the CDR3 reads TGTGCCAGTAGTAATACAGGGGCGGTCTATGGCTACACCTTC. Full variable domain (rest looked up from reference TRBV19 and TRBJ1-2): DGGITQSPKYLFRKEGQNVTLSCEQNLNHDAMYWYRQDPGQGLRLIYYSQIVNDFQKGDIAEGYSVSREKKESFPLTVTSAQKNPTAFYLCASSNTGAVYGYTFGSGTRLTVV.

The chain couples TRBV4-1 to TRBJ1-6; the D is unclear. This CDR3 has 11 residues. Trimming took off 8 bases at V and 5 bases at J, with 4 bases between the two ends. The V gene's germline CDR1 is MGHRA and CDR2 YSYEKL. The CDR3 bases are TGCGCCAGCGCAGATAATTCACCCCTCCACTTT. Translated, it gives CASADNSPLHF.

V and J are TRBV7-9 and TRBJ1-1; 9 positions agree with TRBD1. This CDR3 is 15 amino acids long. Trimming at V came to 7 bases and at J to 3 bases, leaving 9 bases not matched to a gene. Looked up from germline, CDR1 is SEHNR and CDR2 is FQNEAQ (reference sequence). The CDR3 spells CASTHTTGGDTEAFF. CDR3 bases: TGTGCCAGCACTCATACGACAGGGGGGGACACTGAAGCTTTCTTT.

The CDR3 is CASTSQGAGDQPQHF. The CDR3 DNA is TGTGCCAGTACCTCACAGGGGGCGGGCGATCAGCCCCAGCATTTT. The gene calls are TRBV19 and TRBJ1-5, with TRBD1 matching 9 bases. Looked up from germline, CDR1 is LNHDA and CDR2 is SQIVND (reference sequence). CDR3 length equals 15 residues. The junction had 9 bases not matched to a gene; V was cut back by 7 bases and J by 5 bases.

This chain uses TRBV2 with TRBJ2-3; TRBD1 aligns across 8 bases. Germline CDR1 reads SNHLY; CDR2 reads FYNNEI. The CDR3 runs to 12 residues. J lost 8 bases, V lost 6 bases, and 4 bases had no gene match. CDR3 residues: CASSQTGATQYF. CDR3 DNA sequence: TGTGCCAGCAGCCAGACAGGGGCTACGCAGTATTTT.

The V and J genes are TRBV5-1 and TRBJ2-7; TRBD1 agrees at 9 bases. Germline V gives CDR1 SGHRS, CDR2 YFSETQ. The CDR3 spans 14 residues. V lost 4 bases, J lost 5 bases, and 7 bases stayed unmatched. The CDR3 protein is CASSPGQGLHEQYF. CDR3 coding DNA: TGCGCCAGCAGCCCGGGACAGGGACTCCACGAGCAGTACTTC.

This clone was picked up one time. The V and J genes are TRBV7-9 and TRBJ1-5; D call uncertain. The CDR3 runs to 14 residues. Germline CDR1 and CDR2: SEHNR and FQNEAQ (reference sequence). Between the trimmed V and J ends, which lost 5 bases and 2 bases, there was a span of 10 bases. The CDR3 reads CASSHGGGNQPQHF. DNA for the CDR3: TGTGCCAGCAGCCACGGCGGGGGCAATCAGCCCCAGCATTTT. The full variable domain, rest sourced from reference TRBV7-9 and TRBJ1-5, is DTGVSQNPRHKITKRGQNVTFRCDPISEHNRLYWYRQTLGQGPEFLTYFQNEAQLEKSRLLSDRFSAERPKGSFSTLEIQRTEQGDSAMYLCASSHGGGNQPQHFGDGTRLSIL.

V gene TRBV5-1 combines with J gene TRBJ2-3; TRBD2 agrees at 8 bases. Germline V gives CDR1 SGHRS, CDR2 YFSETQ. J lost 4 bases, V lost 3 bases, and 4 bases had no gene match. The CDR3 is made up of 14 amino acids. The CDR3 coding sequence is TGCGCCAGCAGCTGGGGACTAGAGGCAGATACGCAGTATTTT. Translated, it gives CASSWGLEADTQYF.

The DNA for the CDR3 is TGTGCCAGCAGCTTAGCGTTAAGGGACAGGGCACAAGAGACCCAGTACTTC. Translation: CASSLALRDRAQETQYF. V is TRBV7-9 and J is TRBJ2-5; 9 nucleotides agree with TRBD1. CDR1 and CDR2 (germline): SEHNR, FQNEAQ (reference sequence). V trimming: 0 bases; J trimming: 2 bases; junction bases outside the gene matches: 7. CDR3 length equals 17 residues. Filled out from reference TRBV7-9 and TRBJ2-5, the complete variable domain reads DTGVSQNPRHKITKRGQNVTFRCDPISEHNRLYWYRQTLGQGPEFLTYFQNEAQLEKSRLLSDRFSAERPKGSFSTLEIQRTEQGDSAMYLCASSLALRDRAQETQYFGPGTRLLVL.

This chain uses TRBV18 with TRBJ2-7; 7 bases line up with TRBD1. Losses at the gene ends were 5 bases for V and 4 bases for J; bases not matched to a gene: 2. Per germline, CDR1 KGHSH and CDR2 LQKENI. The CDR3 has 12 amino acids. The chain's CDR3 is CASSVQGYEQYF. The CDR3 coding sequence is TGTGCCAGCTCAGTACAGGGGTACGAGCAGTACTTC. The full variable domain, with the rest looked up from reference TRBV18 and TRBJ2-7, is NAGVMQNPRHLVRRRGQEARLRCSPMKGHSHVYWYRQLPEEGLKFMVYLQKENIIDESGMPKERFSAEFPKEGPSILRIQQVVRGDSAAYFCASSVQGYEQYFGPGTRLTVT.

The J gene is TRBJ1-1, the V gene TRBV5-1; tentatively, D is TRBD1 (5 bases). Germline loops: CDR1 SGHRS, CDR2 YFSETQ. V shed 4 bases and J shed 6 bases, with 16 bases lying between them. This CDR3 is built from 14 residues. The CDR3 is CASSLEARGPEAFF. CDR3 nucleotides: TGCGCCAGCAGCCTCGAAGCTAGGGGCCCTGAAGCTTTCTTT.

The chain links TRBV19 to TRBJ1-2; D is perhaps TRBD1 (6 bases). Germline V gives CDR1 LNHDA, CDR2 SQIVND (reference sequence). The V gene lost 5 bases and the J gene lost 4 bases, with 11 bases spanning the gap. The CDR3 is 13 residues long. The CDR3 spells CASSGQGPYGYTF. The DNA for the CDR3 is TGTGCCAGTAGTGGGCAGGGGCCCTATGGCTACACCTTC.

The chain uses TRBV7-2 and TRBJ2-3; possibly TRBD1 for D (6 bases). The germline V and J ends were trimmed by 1 base and 5 bases, with 7 bases remaining between them. The CDR3 contains 13 residues. Germline loops: CDR1 SGHTA, CDR2 FQGNSA. For the CDR3, the DNA is TGTGCCAGCAGCTTAGAGGGGGTAGATACGCAGTATTTT. Its translation is CASSLEGVDTQYF. Looking up the rest from reference TRBV7-2 and TRBJ2-3 gives the full variable domain: GAGVSQSPSNKVTEKGKDVELRCDPISGHTALYWYRQSLGQGLEFLIYFQGNSAPDKSGLPSDRFSAERTGGSVSTLTIQRTQQEDSAVYLCASSLEGVDTQYFGPGTRLTVL.

The CDR3 loop reads CATKGQVLYGYTF. The CDR3, as DNA: TGTGCCACAAAGGGACAGGTACTCTATGGCTACACCTTC. The chain is built from TRBV19 and TRBJ1-2; TRBD1 matches 8 bases. In germline, CDR1 is LNHDA, CDR2 SQIVND (reference sequence). CDR3 size: 13 residues. The ends lost 10 bases at V and 4 bases at J; junction bases unmatched: 8.

The CDR3 loop is CASSLWQLATYEQYF. The DNA of the CDR3 is TGTGCCAGCAGCCTTTGGCAGCTAGCGACCTACGAGCAGTACTTC. The V and J genes are TRBV6-2 or TRBV6-3 and TRBJ2-7, with a weak D call TRBD2 (6 bases). Trimming cost V 6 bases and J 2 bases, with 17 bases left between them. The CDR3 totals 15 residues. Germline lookup yields CDR1 MNHEY and CDR2 SVGEGT.

The chain recombines TRBV19 with TRBJ1-2; a possible D gene is TRBD1 (6 bases). The CDR3 is made up of 15 amino acids. Deletions cut 6 bases from V and 0 bases from J, with 14 bases between. The V gene's germline CDR1 is LNHDA and CDR2 SQIVND (reference sequence). The CDR3 DNA follows: TGTGCCAGTAGCACGACTAACAGGGCTAACTATGGCTACACCTTC. Its translation is CASSTTNRANYGYTF.

This chain links TRBV7-8 with TRBJ1-1, with 7 bases identical to TRBD1. The CDR3 is made up of 14 amino acids. With 7 bases clipped from V and 7 bases from J, the junction kept 12 bases outside the gene matches. Germline loops: CDR1 SGHVS, CDR2 FQNEAQ. CDR3: CASTRGGLQIEAFF. The CDR3 nucleotides read TGTGCCAGCACCCGAGGGGGCCTGCAGATTGAAGCTTTCTTT.

This clone was detected only a few times. The chain uses TRBV24-1 and TRBJ2-3, with D possibly matching TRBD1 (5 bases). The V and J ends lost 0 bases and 2 bases respectively, with 8 bases between them. Looked up from germline, CDR1 is KGHDR and CDR2 is SFDVKD. The CDR3 length is 15 residues. The CDR3 loop is CATSDLPGHTDTQYF. In DNA, the CDR3 is TGTGCCACCAGTGATTTGCCCGGACACACAGATACGCAGTATTTT.

In its sample, this clone was seen a few times. This rearrangement joins TRBV19 to TRBJ2-7; tentative D call: TRBD1 (6 bases). The CDR3 sequence is 13 residues long. The V gene lost 8 bases and the J gene lost 6 bases, with 17 bases spanning the gap. Germline V gene lookup returns CDR1 LNHDA and CDR2 SQIVND (reference sequence). CDR3 nucleotide sequence: TGTGCCAGTTCCGGGACAATCCTACTCGAGCAGTACTTC. Amino acid sequence: CASSGTILLEQYF.

This rearrangement joins TRBV15 to TRBJ2-1; TRBD1 aligns across 8 bases. This CDR3 is 18 amino acids long. Germline-derived CDR1 and CDR2 are LNHNV and YYDKDF (reference sequence). The V gene end was trimmed by 5 bases and the J gene end by 0 bases; junction bases not matched to a gene: 12. The CDR3 bases are TGTGCCACCAGCGGACAGGGAGAATCAGCGAGCTCCTACAATGAGCAGTTCTTC. Amino acid sequence: CATSGQGESASSYNEQFF.

This sequence joins TRBV13 and TRBJ1-2; 10 nucleotides line up with TRBD1. The CDR3 loop spans 15 amino acids. V was clipped by 5 bases and J by 2 bases; unmatched bases: 5. Germline V gene lookup returns CDR1 PRHDT and CDR2 FYEKMQ (reference sequence). CDR3 region: CASSIPGQGNYGYTF. The DNA for the CDR3 is TGTGCCAGCAGCATACCGGGACAGGGGAACTATGGCTACACCTTC.

The chain is built from TRBV18 and TRBJ1-6; 8 bases are a match to TRBD1. The ends lost 5 bases at V and 7 bases at J; junction bases unmatched: 4. This CDR3 contains 14 residues. Germline V gives CDR1 KGHSH, CDR2 LQKENI. CDR3 nucleotides: TGTGCCAGCTCAACAGGGGGAGAGAATTCACCCCTCCACTTT. Translating gives CASSTGGENSPLHF. The full variable domain, its missing parts supplied by reference TRBV18 and TRBJ1-6, is NAGVMQNPRHLVRRRGQEARLRCSPMKGHSHVYWYRQLPEEGLKFMVYLQKENIIDESGMPKERFSAEFPKEGPSILRIQQVVRGDSAAYFCASSTGGENSPLHFGNGTRLTVT.

This chain joins TRBV3-1 (or the pseudogene TRBV3-2) and TRBJ1-5; D gene unclear. CDR1 is LGHDT and CDR2 is YNNKEL in the germline V gene (reference sequence). V was cut by 0 bases and J by 3 bases, with 9 bases left in between. This CDR3 is 15 amino acids long. The CDR3 bases are TGTGCCAGCAGCCAAGACCACAGAGCCAATCAGCCCCAGCATTTT. This encodes CASSQDHRANQPQHF.

The V and J genes are TRBV5-6 and TRBJ2-3, with D unclear. The germline V and J ends were trimmed by 2 bases and 0 bases, with 4 bases remaining between them. This CDR3 region has 13 residues. CDR1 and CDR2 from the germline V gene are SGHDT and YYEEEE. DNA of the CDR3: TGTGCCAGCAGCTTTAGCAGCACAGATACGCAGTATTTT. This codes for CASSFSSTDTQYF.

The chain links TRBV5-4 to TRBJ1-2, with 9 positions matching TRBD1. Unmatched junction bases numbered 8, after V lost 4 bases and J lost 7 bases. Germline CDR1 and CDR2: SGHNT and YYREEE (reference sequence). There are 14 residues in the CDR3. The CDR3 reads CASSLSGTGPGYTF. The CDR3 nucleotides are TGTGCCAGCAGCCTGTCCGGGACAGGGCCTGGCTACACCTTC.

The rearrangement joins TRBV7-9 to TRBJ2-3, with a possible D match to TRBD1 (5 bases). V was clipped by 5 bases and J by 2 bases, with 17 bases between them. The CDR3 extends over 16 amino acids. Germline CDR1 is SEHNR and CDR2 is FQNEAQ (reference sequence). The DNA for the CDR3 is TGTGCCAGCAGCCCCCGGTGGGGCGGAGACACAGATACGCAGTATTTT. It specifies CASSPRWGGDTDTQYF.

The chain is built from TRBV5-1 and TRBJ1-6; possibly TRBD1 for D (5 bases). With 3 bases removed from V and 9 bases from J, the gap between germline ends came to 13 bases. In germline, CDR1 is SGHRS, CDR2 YFSETQ. This CDR3 has 14 amino acids. Here the CDR3 reads CASSSTDLVSPLHF. CDR3 sequence (DNA): TGCGCCAGCAGCTCGACAGACTTGGTTTCACCCCTCCACTTT.